This TCR beta chain derives from a study of OX40 agonist ivuxolimab in advanced cancers. Overall study context: An agonistic anti-OX40 (CD134) antibody, ivuxolimab, was used to treat the patients. All patients had ivuxolimab intravenously every 2 weeks at 0.01 to 10 mg/kg. Of the patients, three showed partial responses, one with hepatocellular carcinoma and two with cutaneous melanoma.

The protocol was immunoSEQ multiplex PCR, while the TCRdb copy is restricted to in-frame clones and leaves out a portion. The data hold tens of thousands of clones, with over 70% observed a single time. This CDR3 region has 16 residues. CDR1 GTSNPN and CDR2 SVGIG come from the germline V gene (reference sequence). Trimming took 8 bases from V and 3 from J; bases not matched to a gene: 14. The chain recombines TRBV30 with TRBJ2-1; 9 positions agree with TRBD2. The starting material was CD4+ or CD8+ T cells sorted from blood, obtained in a trial of the OX40 agonist ivuxolimab. The sequence was collected from an adult with an advanced solid tumor such as melanoma, head and neck, liver or kidney cancer. CDR3 protein: CAGSGSGRMLYNEQFF. Here the CDR3 DNA reads TGTGCCGGCTCGGGTAGCGGGAGAATGCTCTACAATGAGCAGTTCTTC.